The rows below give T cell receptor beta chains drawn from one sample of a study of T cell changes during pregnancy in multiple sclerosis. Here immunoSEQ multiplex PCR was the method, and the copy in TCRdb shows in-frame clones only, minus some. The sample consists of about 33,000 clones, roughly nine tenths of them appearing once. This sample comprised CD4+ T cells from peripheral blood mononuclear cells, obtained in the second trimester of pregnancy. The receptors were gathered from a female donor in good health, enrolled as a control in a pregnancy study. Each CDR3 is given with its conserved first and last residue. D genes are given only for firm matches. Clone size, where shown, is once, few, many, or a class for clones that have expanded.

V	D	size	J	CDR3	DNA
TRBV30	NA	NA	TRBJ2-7	CAWRSLSYEQYF	TGTGCCTGGAGGTCCCTCTCCTACGAGCAGTACTTC
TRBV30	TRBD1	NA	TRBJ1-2	CAWRGDRRTGGYTF	TGTGCCTGGAGAGGGGACAGGCGAACGGGCGGCTACACCTTC
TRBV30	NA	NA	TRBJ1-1	CAWSLAEATEAFF	TGTGCCTGGAGTCTAGCGGAAGCCACTGAAGCTTTCTTT
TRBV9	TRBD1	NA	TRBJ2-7	CASSGKVGQGAYEQYF	TGTGCCAGCAGCGGAAAAGTGGGACAGGGGGCGTACGAGCAGTACTTC
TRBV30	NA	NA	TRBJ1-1	CAWSVETEAFF	TGTGCCTGGAGTGTCGAGACTGAAGCTTTCTTT
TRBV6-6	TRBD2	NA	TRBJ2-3	CASSYSGSTDTQYF	TGTGCCAGCAGCTATAGCGGGAGCACAGATACGCAGTATTTT
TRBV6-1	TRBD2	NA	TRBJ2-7	CASRPAGGRDEQYF	TGTGCCAGCAGACCAGCGGGAGGGCGAGACGAGCAGTACTTC
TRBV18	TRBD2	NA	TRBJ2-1	CASSPPGTSGYNEQFF	TGTGCCAGCTCACCTCCCGGGACTAGCGGCTACAATGAGCAGTTCTTC
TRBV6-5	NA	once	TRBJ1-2	CASSYWAAYGYTF	TGTGCCAGCAGTTACTGGGCAGCTTATGGCTACACCTTC
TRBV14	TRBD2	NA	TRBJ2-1	CASSQAVGQRGVSYNEQFF	TGTGCCAGCAGCCAAGCTGTGGGGCAGCGGGGGGTATCCTACAATGAGCAGTTCTTC